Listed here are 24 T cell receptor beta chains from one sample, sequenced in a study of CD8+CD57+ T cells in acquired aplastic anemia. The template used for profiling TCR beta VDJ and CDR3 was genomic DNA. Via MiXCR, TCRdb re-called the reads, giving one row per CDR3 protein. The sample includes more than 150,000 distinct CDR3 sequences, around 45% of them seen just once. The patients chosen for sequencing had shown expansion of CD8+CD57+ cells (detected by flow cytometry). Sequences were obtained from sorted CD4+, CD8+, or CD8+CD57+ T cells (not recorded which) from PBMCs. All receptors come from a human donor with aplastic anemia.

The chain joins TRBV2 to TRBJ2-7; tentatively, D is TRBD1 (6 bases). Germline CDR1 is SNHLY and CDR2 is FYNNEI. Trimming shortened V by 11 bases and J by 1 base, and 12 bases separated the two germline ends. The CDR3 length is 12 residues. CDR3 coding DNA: TGTGCCGGAAGACAGGAGTCCTACGAGCAGTACTTC. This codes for CAGRQESYEQYF.

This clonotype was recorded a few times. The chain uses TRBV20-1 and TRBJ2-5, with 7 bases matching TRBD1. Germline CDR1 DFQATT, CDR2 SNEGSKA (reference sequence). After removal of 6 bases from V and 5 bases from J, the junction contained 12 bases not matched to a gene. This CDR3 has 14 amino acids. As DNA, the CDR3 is TGCAGTGCAACCGACAGGGATCCCCCCGAGACCCAGTACTTC. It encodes CSATDRDPPETQYF.

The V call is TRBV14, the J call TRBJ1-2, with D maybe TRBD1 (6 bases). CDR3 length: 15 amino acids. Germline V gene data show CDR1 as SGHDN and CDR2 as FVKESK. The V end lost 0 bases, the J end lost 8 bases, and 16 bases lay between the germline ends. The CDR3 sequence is CASSQDSFRGRGYTF. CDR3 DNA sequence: TGTGCCAGCAGCCAAGATAGTTTCAGGGGTCGGGGCTACACCTTC.

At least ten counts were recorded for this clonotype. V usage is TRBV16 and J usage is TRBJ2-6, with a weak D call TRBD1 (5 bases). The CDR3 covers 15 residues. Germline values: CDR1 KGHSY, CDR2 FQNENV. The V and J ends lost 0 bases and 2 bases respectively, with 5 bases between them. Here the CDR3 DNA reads TGTGCCAGCAGCCAATCCAGGGCTGGGGCCAACGTCCTGACTTTC. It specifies CASSQSRAGANVLTF.

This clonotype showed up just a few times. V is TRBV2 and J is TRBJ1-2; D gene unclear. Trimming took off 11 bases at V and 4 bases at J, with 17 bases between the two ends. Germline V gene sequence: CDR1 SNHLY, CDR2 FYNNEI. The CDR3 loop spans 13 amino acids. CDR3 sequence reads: CAVRRQAGYGYTF. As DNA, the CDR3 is TGTGCCGTCAGGCGCCAAGCGGGCTATGGCTACACCTTC.

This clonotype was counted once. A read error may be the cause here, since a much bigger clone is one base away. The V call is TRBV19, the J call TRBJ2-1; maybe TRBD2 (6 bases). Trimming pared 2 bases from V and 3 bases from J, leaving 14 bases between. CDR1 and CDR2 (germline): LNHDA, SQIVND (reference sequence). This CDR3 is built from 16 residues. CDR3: CASSIYFGGNYNEQFF. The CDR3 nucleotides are TGTGCCAGTAGTATATACTTCGGCGGGAACTACAATGAGCAGTTCTTC.

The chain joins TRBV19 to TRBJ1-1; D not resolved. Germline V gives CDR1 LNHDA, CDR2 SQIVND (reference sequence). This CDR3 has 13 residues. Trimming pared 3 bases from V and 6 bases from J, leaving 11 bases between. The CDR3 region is CASSISLYPEAFF. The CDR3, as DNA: TGTGCCAGTAGTATTTCCCTTTACCCTGAAGCTTTCTTT.

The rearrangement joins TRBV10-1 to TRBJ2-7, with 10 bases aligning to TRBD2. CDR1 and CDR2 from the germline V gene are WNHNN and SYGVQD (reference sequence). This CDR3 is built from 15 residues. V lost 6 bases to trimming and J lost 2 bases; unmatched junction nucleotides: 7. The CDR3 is CASRATSGKTYEQYF. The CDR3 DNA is TGCGCCAGCAGAGCAACTAGCGGGAAAACCTACGAGCAGTACTTC.

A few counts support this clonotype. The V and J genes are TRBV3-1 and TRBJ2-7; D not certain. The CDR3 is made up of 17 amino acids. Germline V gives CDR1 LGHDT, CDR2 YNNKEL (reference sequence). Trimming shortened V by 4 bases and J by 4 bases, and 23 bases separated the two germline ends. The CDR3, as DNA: TGTGCCAGCAGCCCGCAAACATCCCCTCTCTTCCCATACGAGCAGTACTTC. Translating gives CASSPQTSPLFPYEQYF.

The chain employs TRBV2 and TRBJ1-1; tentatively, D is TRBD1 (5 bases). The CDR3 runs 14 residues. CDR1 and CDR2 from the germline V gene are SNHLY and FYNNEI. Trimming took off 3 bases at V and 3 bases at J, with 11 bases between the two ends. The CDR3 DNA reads TGTGCCAGCAGTGATAGGGGTAGGGACACTGAAGCTTTCTTT. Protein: CASSDRGRDTEAFF.

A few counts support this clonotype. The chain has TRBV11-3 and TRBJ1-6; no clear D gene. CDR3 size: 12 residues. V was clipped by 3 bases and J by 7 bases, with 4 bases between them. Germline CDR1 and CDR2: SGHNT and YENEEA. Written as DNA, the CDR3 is TGTGCCAGCAGCTTTATGAATTCACCCCTCCACTTT. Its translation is CASSFMNSPLHF.

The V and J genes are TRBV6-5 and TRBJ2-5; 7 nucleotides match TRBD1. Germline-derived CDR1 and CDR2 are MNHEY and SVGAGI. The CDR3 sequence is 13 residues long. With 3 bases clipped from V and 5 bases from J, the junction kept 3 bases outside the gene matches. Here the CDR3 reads CASSYADRETQYF. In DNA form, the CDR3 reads TGTGCCAGCAGTTATGCGGACAGGGAGACCCAGTACTTC.

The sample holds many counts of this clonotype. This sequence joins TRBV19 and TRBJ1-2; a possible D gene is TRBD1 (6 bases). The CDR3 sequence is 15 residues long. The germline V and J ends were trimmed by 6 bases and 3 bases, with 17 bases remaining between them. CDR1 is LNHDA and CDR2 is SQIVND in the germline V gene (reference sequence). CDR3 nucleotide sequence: TGTGCCAGTAGCCCCCAGGGACAAATTTACTATGGCTACACCTTC. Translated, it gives CASSPQGQIYYGYTF.

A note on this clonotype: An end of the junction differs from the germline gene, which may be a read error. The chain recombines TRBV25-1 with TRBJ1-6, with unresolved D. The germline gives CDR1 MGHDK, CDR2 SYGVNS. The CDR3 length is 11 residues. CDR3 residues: CASTLNAALCF. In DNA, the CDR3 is TGTGCCAGCACTCTTAATGCGGCCCTCTGCTTT.

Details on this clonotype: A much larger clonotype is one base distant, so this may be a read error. The CDR3 reads CASSYYADQVALF. CDR3 nucleotides: TGTGCCAGCAGTTACTACGCGGATCAGGTAGCTCTCTTT. This chain links TRBV6-5 with TRBJ1-1; D unresolved. The CDR3 runs 13 residues. Germline values: CDR1 MNHEY, CDR2 SVGAGI.

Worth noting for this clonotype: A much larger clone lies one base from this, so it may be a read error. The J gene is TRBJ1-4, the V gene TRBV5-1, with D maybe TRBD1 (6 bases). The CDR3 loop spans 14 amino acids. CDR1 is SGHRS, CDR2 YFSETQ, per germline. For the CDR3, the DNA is TGCGCCAACAGCCCCGGGGGCGAGGGAGAAAAACTGTTTTTT. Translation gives CANSPGGEGEKLFF.

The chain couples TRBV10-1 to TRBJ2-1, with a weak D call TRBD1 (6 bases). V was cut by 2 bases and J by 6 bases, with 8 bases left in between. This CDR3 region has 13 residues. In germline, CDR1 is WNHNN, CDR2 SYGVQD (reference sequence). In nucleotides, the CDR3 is TGCGCCAGCAGTGAGGGGGGCGGCAATGAGCAGTTCTTC. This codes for CASSEGGGNEQFF.

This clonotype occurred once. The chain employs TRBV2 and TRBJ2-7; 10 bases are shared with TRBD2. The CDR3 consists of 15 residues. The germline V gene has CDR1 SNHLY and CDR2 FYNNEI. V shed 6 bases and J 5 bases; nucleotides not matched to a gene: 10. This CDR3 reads CASSPGTSVLDEQYF. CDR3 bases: TGTGCCAGCAGCCCAGGGACTAGCGTCCTTGACGAGCAGTACTTC.

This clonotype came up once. CDR3 nucleotides: TGTGCCAGTAGTATAGCAGGGTACAATGAGCAGTTCTTC. Translating it yields CASSIAGYNEQFF. This chain links TRBV19 with TRBJ2-1, with D possibly being TRBD1 (5 bases). The V gene's germline CDR1 is LNHDA and CDR2 SQIVND (reference sequence). This CDR3 region has 13 residues. The V end lost 1 base, the J end lost 4 bases, and 5 bases lay between the germline ends. Looking up the rest from reference TRBV19 and TRBJ2-1 gives the full variable domain: DGGITQSPKYLFRKEGQNVTLSCEQNLNHDAMYWYRQDPGQGLRLIYYSQIVNDFQKGDIAEGYSVSREKKESFPLTVTSAQKNPTAFYLCASSIAGYNEQFFGPGTRLTVL.

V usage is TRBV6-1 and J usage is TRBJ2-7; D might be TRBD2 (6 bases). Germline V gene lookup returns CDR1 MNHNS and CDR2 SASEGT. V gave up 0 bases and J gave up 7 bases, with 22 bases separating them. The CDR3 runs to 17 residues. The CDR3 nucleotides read TGTGCCAGCAGTGAAGCAACGGGACCAGCGGGCGTGAATGAGCAGTACTTC. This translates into CASSEATGPAGVNEQYF.

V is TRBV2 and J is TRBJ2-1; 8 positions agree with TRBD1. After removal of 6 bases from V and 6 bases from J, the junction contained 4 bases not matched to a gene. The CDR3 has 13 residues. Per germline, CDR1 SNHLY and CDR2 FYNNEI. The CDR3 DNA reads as TGTGCCAGCAGGGACAGGGTACGCAATGAGCAGTTCTTC. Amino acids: CASRDRVRNEQFF.

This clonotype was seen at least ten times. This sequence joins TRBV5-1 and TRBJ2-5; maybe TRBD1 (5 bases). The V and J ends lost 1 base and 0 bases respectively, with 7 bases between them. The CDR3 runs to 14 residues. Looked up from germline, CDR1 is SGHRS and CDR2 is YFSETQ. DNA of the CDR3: TGCGCCAGCAGCTTGAGGGGTTACCAAGAGACCCAGTACTTC. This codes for CASSLRGYQETQYF.

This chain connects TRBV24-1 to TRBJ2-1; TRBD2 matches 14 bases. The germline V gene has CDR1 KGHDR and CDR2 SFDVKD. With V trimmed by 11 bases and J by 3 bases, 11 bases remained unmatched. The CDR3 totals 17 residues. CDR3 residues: CASSPTGLAGGYNEQFF. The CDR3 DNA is TGTGCCAGCTCACCCACAGGACTAGCGGGAGGCTACAATGAGCAGTTCTTC.

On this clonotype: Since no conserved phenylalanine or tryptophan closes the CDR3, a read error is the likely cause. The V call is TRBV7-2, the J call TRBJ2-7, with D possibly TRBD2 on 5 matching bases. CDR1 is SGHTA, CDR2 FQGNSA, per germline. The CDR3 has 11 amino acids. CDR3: CASGTEYEQYL. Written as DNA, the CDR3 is TGCGCCAGCGGTACGGAATACGAGCAGTACTTA.